This T cell receptor (beta chain) originates from a study of blood T cell repertoires in COVID-19. As for the study in general: PBMCs, B-cell-depleted T cells, or T cells were the source of the cDNA or gDNA that made up the material.

This clone was observed a few times. This CDR3 is built from 16 residues. The table came from immunoSEQ multiplex PCR; TCRdb's copy has only in-frame clones and leaves some out. The data hold 150,000 or so clones, with more than 75% observed a single time. Sequenced: peripheral blood. This chain connects TRBV21-1 to TRBJ2-7; the D call of TRBD1 is as the table states it, not checked on the DNA. TRBV21-1 is recorded as a pseudogene. The clonotype originates from a man younger than 35 with acute or convalescent COVID-19. In DNA form, the CDR3 reads TGTGCCAGCAGCCTTCGTACCGGGACAGGGGACCACGAGCAGTACTTC. Its protein product is CASSLRTGTGDHEQYF.